This entry lists 2 T cell receptor beta chains sequenced from one sample in a study of cytomegalovirus exposure and HLA in healthy donors (dated by TCRdb to 2015 to 2018). Receptors were amplified or captured by the immunoSEQ multiplex PCR assay. For the multiplex PCR, a mixture combining 60 forward primers for TCR Vbeta segments and 13 reverse primers for TCR Jbeta segments was used. This immuneACCESS table, as held by TCRdb, lists in-frame sequences with V and J called but not all clones. Of the missing ones, under half trace to an unresolved V gene in checked studies; the others have no known cause. This sample lists more than 75,000 clones; about 74% were detected once. The ten largest account for approximately 6% of the sample. The sequencing input was PBMCs. The receptors stem from a woman aged 50 to 60 in good health and CMV-seropositive.

The sample holds a few counts of this clone. The chain employs TRBV30 and TRBJ2-3; a weak D match, TRBD2 (6 bases). V was pared by 4 bases and J by 3 bases, with 11 bases between. The CDR3 consists of 13 residues. Germline lookup yields CDR1 GTSNPN and CDR2 SVGIG (reference sequence). CDR3 nucleotide sequence: TGTGCCTGGAACGGGGGTAGGACAGATACGCAGTATTTT. Its translation is CAWNGGRTDTQYF.

The chain combines TRBV30 with TRBJ2-7, with D possibly being TRBD2 (5 bases). Trimming pared 1 base from V and 1 base from J, leaving 17 bases between. The CDR3 is made up of 16 amino acids. Germline CDR1 and CDR2: GTSNPN and SVGIG (reference sequence). The CDR3 nucleotides are TGTGCCTGGAGTGGGGTGACGGCAGGAGGTTCCTACGAGCAGTACTTC. Its protein is CAWSGVTAGGSYEQYF.